This paragraph covers one TCR beta chain sequence. Its antigen is unknown. One end of the junction does not line up with germline, which may come from a read error. The germline CDR1 and CDR2 sequences are MNHEY and SVGAGI. The length of the CDR3 is 13 residues. TCRdb itself ran the 5' RACE reads through MiXCR, one entry per CDR3 protein. The profile covers under 250,000 distinct CDR3 sequences, with 32% appearing a single time and about 4.2% taken by the ten largest. This entry belongs to a study of CD8 T cells in ankylosing spondylitis. Study-level findings and limits: Clones linked to the disease showed a CD8+ phenotype. They occurred at relatively low frequencies in peripheral blood. Clones linked to disease were reported to show significant enrichment in matched ankylosing spondylitis synovial fluid.

The clonotype was recovered from a male donor with ankylosing spondylitis or in good health (not recorded which). The sample consisted of blood, either unsorted or a sorted T cell fraction (not recorded which). The chain carries TRBV6-5 and TRBJ2-1; possible D gene TRBD2, 6 bases. The DNA for the CDR3 is TGTGCCAGCAGTTACTCTGCGGGGAGACGAGGGATCTTC. This translates into CASSYSAGRRGIF.